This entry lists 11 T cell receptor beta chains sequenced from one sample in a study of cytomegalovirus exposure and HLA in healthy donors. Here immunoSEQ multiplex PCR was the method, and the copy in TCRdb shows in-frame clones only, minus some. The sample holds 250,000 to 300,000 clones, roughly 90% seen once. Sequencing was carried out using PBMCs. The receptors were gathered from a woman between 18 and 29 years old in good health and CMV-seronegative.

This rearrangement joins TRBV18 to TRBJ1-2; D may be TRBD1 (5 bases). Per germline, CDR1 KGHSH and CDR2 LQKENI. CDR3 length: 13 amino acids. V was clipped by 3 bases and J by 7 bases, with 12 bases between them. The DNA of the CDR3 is TGTGCCAGCTCACCTAACGACAGAGCTGGCTACACCTTC. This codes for CASSPNDRAGYTF.

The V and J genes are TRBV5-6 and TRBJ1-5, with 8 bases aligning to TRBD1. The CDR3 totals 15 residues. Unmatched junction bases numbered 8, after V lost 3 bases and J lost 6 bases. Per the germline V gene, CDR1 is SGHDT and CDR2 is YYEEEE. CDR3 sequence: CASSSTGEEVQPQHF. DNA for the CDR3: TGTGCCAGCAGCTCGACAGGGGAAGAGGTTCAGCCCCAGCATTTT.

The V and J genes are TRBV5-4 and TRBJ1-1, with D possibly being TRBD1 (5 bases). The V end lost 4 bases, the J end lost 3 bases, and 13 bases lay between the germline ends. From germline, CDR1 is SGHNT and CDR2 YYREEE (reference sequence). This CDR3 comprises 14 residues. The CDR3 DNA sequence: TGTGCCAGCAGCCCACGGGGACTGGACACTGAAGCTTTCTTT. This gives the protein CASSPRGLDTEAFF.

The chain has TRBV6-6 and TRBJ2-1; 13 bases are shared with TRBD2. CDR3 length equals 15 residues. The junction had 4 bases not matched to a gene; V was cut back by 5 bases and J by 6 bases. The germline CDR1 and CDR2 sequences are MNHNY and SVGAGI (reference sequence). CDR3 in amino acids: CASSTRTSGGNEQFF. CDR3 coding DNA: TGTGCCAGCAGTACCCGGACTAGCGGGGGCAATGAGCAGTTCTTC.

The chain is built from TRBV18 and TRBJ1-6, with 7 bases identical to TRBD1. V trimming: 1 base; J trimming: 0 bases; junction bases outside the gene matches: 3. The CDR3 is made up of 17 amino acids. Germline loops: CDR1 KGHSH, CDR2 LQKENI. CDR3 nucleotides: TGTGCCAGCTCACCACGACAGGGCAGCTCCTATAATTCACCCCTCCACTTT. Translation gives CASSPRQGSSYNSPLHF.

The CDR3 nucleotides read TGTGCCAGCAGTTTGGGAGCAGCCGATACGCAGTATTTT. It yields the protein CASSLGAADTQYF. The J gene is TRBJ2-3, the V gene TRBV28, with D possibly TRBD2 on 5 matching bases. Per germline, CDR1 MDHEN and CDR2 SYDVKM. The CDR3 length is 13 residues. Between the trimmed V and J ends, which lost 3 bases and 6 bases, there was a span of 10 bases.

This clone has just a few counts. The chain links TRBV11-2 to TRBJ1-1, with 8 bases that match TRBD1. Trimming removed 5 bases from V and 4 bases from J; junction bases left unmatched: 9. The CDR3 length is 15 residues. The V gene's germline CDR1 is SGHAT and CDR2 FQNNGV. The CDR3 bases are TGTGCCAGCAGCCAAACGGGACAGGAGCGCACTGAAGCTTTCTTT. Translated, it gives CASSQTGQERTEAFF.

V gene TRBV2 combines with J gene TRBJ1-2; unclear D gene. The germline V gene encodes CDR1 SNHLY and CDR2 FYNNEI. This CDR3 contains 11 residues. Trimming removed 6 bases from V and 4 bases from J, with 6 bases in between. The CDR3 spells CASRGVYGYTF. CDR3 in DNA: TGTGCCAGCAGGGGAGTCTATGGCTACACCTTC. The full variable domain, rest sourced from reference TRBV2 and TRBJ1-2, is EPEVTQTPSHQVTQMGQEVILRCVPISNHLYFYWYRQILGQKVEFLVSFYNNEISEKSEIFDDQFSVERPDGSNFTLKIRSTKLEDSAMYFCASRGVYGYTFGSGTRLTVV.

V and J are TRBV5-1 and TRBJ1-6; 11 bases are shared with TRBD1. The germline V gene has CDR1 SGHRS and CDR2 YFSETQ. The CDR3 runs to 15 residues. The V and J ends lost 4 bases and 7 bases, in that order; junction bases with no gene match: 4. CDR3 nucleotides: TGCGCCAGCAGCGGGGACAGGGGGAAGAATTCACCCCTCCACTTT. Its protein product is CASSGDRGKNSPLHF. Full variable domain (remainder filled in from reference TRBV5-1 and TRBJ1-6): KAGVTQTPRYLIKTRGQQVTLSCSPISGHRSVSWYQQTPGQGLQFLFEYFSETQRNKGNFPGRFSGRQFSNSRSEMNVSTLELGDSALYLCASSGDRGKNSPLHFGNGTRLTVT.

In DNA, the CDR3 is TGTGCCAGCAGGGAACAGCGCCTCCGGGACGAGCAGTACTTC. It is translated as CASREQRLRDEQYF. The chain combines TRBV2 with TRBJ2-7, with D unclear. The V gene's germline CDR1 is SNHLY and CDR2 FYNNEI. There are 14 residues in the CDR3. Between the trimmed V and J ends, which lost 6 bases and 5 bases, there was a span of 17 bases. The full variable domain, completed using reference TRBV2 and TRBJ2-7, is EPEVTQTPSHQVTQMGQEVILRCVPISNHLYFYWYRQILGQKVEFLVSFYNNEISEKSEIFDDQFSVERPDGSNFTLKIRSTKLEDSAMYFCASREQRLRDEQYFGPGTRLTVT.

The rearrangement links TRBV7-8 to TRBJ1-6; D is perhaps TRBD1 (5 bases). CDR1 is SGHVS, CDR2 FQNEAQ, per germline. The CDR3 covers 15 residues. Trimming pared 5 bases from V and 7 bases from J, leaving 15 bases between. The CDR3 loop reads CASSPRGGANSPLHF. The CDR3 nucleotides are TGTGCCAGCAGCCCCCGTGGAGGGGCGAATTCACCCCTCCACTTT.